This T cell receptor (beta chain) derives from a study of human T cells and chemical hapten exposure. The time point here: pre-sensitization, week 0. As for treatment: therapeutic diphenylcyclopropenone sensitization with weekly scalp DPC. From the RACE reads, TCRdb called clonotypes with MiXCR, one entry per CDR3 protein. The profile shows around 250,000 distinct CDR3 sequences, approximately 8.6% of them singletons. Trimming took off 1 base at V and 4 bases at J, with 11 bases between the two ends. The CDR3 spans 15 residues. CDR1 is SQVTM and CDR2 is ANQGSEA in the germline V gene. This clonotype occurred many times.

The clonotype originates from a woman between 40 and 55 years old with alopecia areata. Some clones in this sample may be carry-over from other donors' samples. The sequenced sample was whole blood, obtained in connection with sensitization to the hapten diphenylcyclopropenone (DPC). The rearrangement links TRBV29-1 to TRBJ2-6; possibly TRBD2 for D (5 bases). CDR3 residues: CSVEAGSRGANVLTF. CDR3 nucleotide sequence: TGCAGCGTTGAAGCGGGGTCGCGCGGGGCCAACGTCCTGACTTTC.